Presented here are 5 T cell receptor beta chains from one specimen sequenced in a study of blood T cell repertoires in COVID-19. Using immunoSEQ multiplex PCR, the repertoire was profiled, and TCRdb retains in-frame clones only, with some absent. The sample yields about 140,000 clones, about 86% seen once. Material: peripheral blood. Receptors were obtained from a woman aged 60 to 75 with acute or convalescent COVID-19.

The genes are TRBV6-5 and TRBJ1-2; TRBD1 aligns across 8 bases. The CDR3 is made up of 15 amino acids. Germline V CDR1 and CDR2: MNHEY, SVGAGI. After removal of 10 bases from V and 0 bases from J, the junction contained 10 bases not matched to a gene. Here the CDR3 reads CATLRAGGPNYGYTF. DNA of the CDR3: TGTGCCACCCTAAGGGCAGGGGGCCCTAACTATGGCTACACCTTC.

The chain joins TRBV29-1 to TRBJ2-1; the D is unclear. The V gene lost 2 bases and the J gene lost 3 bases, with 2 bases spanning the gap. CDR3 length: 11 amino acids. Looked up from germline, CDR1 is SQVTM and CDR2 is ANQGSEA. The CDR3 DNA sequence: TGCAGCGTTGAACGCTACAATGAGCAGTTCTTC. Its translation is CSVERYNEQFF.

The rearrangement joins TRBV11-2 to TRBJ2-1; 9 bases map to TRBD2. Germline values: CDR1 SGHAT, CDR2 FQNNGV. V shed 5 bases, J shed 3 bases, and the junction held 8 bases outside the gene matches. The CDR3 runs 16 residues. The CDR3 DNA reads as TGTGCCAGCAGCCTAATAGCGGGGGATTACTACAATGAGCAGTTCTTC. This encodes CASSLIAGDYYNEQFF. Full variable domain (missing parts from reference TRBV11-2 and TRBJ2-1): EAGVAQSPRYKIIEKRQSVAFWCNPISGHATLYWYQQILGQGPKLLIQFQNNGVVDDSQLPKDRFSAERLKGVDSTLKIQPAKLEDSAVYLCASSLIAGDYYNEQFFGPGTRLTVL.

The rearrangement uses TRBV7-3 and TRBJ2-2; D gene ambiguous. Deletions cut 7 bases from V and 4 bases from J, with 16 bases between. The CDR3 is made up of 15 amino acids. Germline CDR1 SGHTA, CDR2 FQGTGA. The CDR3 region is CASTLGSLRTGELFF. Here the CDR3 DNA reads TGTGCCAGCACCCTCGGGTCGCTCCGCACCGGGGAGCTGTTTTTT.

This rearrangement joins TRBV2 to TRBJ1-2; possibly TRBD1 for D (6 bases). CDR1 and CDR2 (germline): SNHLY, FYNNEI. The CDR3 is 14 residues long. V was cut by 8 bases and J by 8 bases, with 21 bases left in between. The CDR3 bases are TGTGCCAGCGTGGGGGGGCAGGCATTGAACGGCTACACCTTC. It encodes CASVGGQALNGYTF.